This is a list of T cell receptor beta chains from one sample in a study of T-cell memory formation after mild COVID-19. TCRdb redid the calling of the 5' RACE reads with MiXCR, one entry per CDR3 protein. The sample includes over 150,000 distinct CDR3 sequences, about 18% of them seen just once. Sequenced material: PBMCs or a T cell subset sorted from them (not recorded which). Receptor source: a man aged 18 to 29 who had mild COVID-19 (a few samples of this study predate the infection). Cell type and time point are not known. Both conserved end residues are part of each CDR3. The order of the fields is clone size, D gene, J gene, V gene, CDR3 protein, CDR3 DNA. The D gene is left open where the match is weak. Only some rows state a clone size, as once, few, many or a class for expanded clones.

clone_size: NA
d_call: TRBD1
j_call: TRBJ1-3
v_call: TRBV20-1
cdr3_aa: CSARTGAGNTIYF
cdr3_nt: TGCAGTGCGAGGACAGGGGCTGGAAACACCATATATTTT

clone_size: few
d_call: NA
j_call: TRBJ2-7
v_call: TRBV10-3
cdr3_aa: CAISDPGKHEQYF
cdr3_nt: TGTGCCATCAGTGACCCAGGGAAGCACGAGCAGTACTTC

clone_size: NA
d_call: NA
j_call: TRBJ1-3
v_call: TRBV6-6
cdr3_aa: CASKDGSGNTIYF
cdr3_nt: TGTGCCAGCAAGGACGGGAGTGGAAACACCATATATTTT

clone_size: NA
d_call: NA
j_call: TRBJ1-6
v_call: TRBV12-5
cdr3_aa: CASGPRGPDSPLHF
cdr3_nt: TGTGCTAGTGGCCCGCGGGGGCCGGATTCACCCCTCCACTTT

clone_size: NA
d_call: TRBD1
j_call: TRBJ1-4
v_call: TRBV20-1
cdr3_aa: CSARSGGTVSNEKLFF
cdr3_nt: TGCAGTGCGCGTTCAGGGGGGACAGTCTCAAACGAAAAACTGTTTTTT

clone_size: NA
d_call: NA
j_call: TRBJ1-5
v_call: TRBV20-1
cdr3_aa: CSAPFRDGSPQHF
cdr3_nt: TGCAGTGCTCCTTTCCGGGACGGCAGCCCCCAGCATTTT

clone_size: NA
d_call: NA
j_call: TRBJ2-7
v_call: TRBV6-1
cdr3_aa: CASTLSASYEEYF
cdr3_nt: TGTGCCAGCACTCTGTCGGCCTCCTACGAGGAGTACTTC

clone_size: many
d_call: NA
j_call: TRBJ2-5
v_call: TRBV20-1
cdr3_aa: CSARSGGGWETQYF
cdr3_nt: TGCAGTGCTAGGTCAGGAGGGGGCTGGGAGACCCAGTACTTC

clone_size: few
d_call: NA
j_call: TRBJ1-2
v_call: TRBV18
cdr3_aa: CASSPGDPAWGYTF
cdr3_nt: TGTGCCAGCTCACCTGGGGACCCCGCGTGGGGCTACACCTTC

clone_size: few
d_call: TRBD2
j_call: TRBJ2-1
v_call: TRBV6-5
cdr3_aa: CASSRLLAGDEQFF
cdr3_nt: TGTGCCAGCAGTCGACTACTAGCGGGGGACGAGCAGTTCTTC

clone_size: few
d_call: TRBD1
j_call: TRBJ1-4
v_call: TRBV2
cdr3_aa: CASSKGASNEKLFF
cdr3_nt: TGTGCCAGCAGTAAGGGGGCTTCTAATGAAAAACTGTTTTTT

clone_size: NA
d_call: NA
j_call: TRBJ2-2
v_call: TRBV24-1
cdr3_aa: CATSGSRGGPNTGELFF
cdr3_nt: TGTGCCACCAGTGGCTCGAGAGGGGGGCCGAACACCGGGGAGCTGTTTTTT

clone_size: many
d_call: NA
j_call: TRBJ2-3
v_call: TRBV5-1
cdr3_aa: CASSLGGTSTDTQYF
cdr3_nt: TGCGCCAGCAGCCTGGGCGGGACTAGCACAGATACGCAGTATTTT

clone_size: NA
d_call: TRBD2
j_call: TRBJ2-3
v_call: TRBV10-3
cdr3_aa: CAISESLAGGPSTDTQYF
cdr3_nt: TGTGCCATCAGTGAGTCGTTGGCGGGGGGCCCAAGCACAGATACGCAGTATTTT

clone_size: NA
d_call: NA
j_call: TRBJ2-3
v_call: TRBV19
cdr3_aa: CASGGVTDTQYF
cdr3_nt: TGTGCCAGTGGTGGCGTTACAGATACGCAGTATTTT

clone_size: many
d_call: TRBD1
j_call: TRBJ2-2
v_call: TRBV7-9
cdr3_aa: CASRFDRVSGELFF
cdr3_nt: TGTGCCAGCAGATTTGACAGGGTCAGCGGGGAGCTGTTTTTT

clone_size: many
d_call: NA
j_call: TRBJ1-1
v_call: TRBV5-1
cdr3_aa: CASSVPQGEGTEAFF
cdr3_nt: TGCGCCAGCAGCGTACCACAGGGAGAGGGCACTGAAGCTTTCTTT

clone_size: few
d_call: TRBD1
j_call: TRBJ2-5
v_call: TRBV9
cdr3_aa: CASSAEQGARETQYF
cdr3_nt: TGTGCCAGCAGCGCGGAACAGGGGGCCAGGGAGACCCAGTACTTC

clone_size: NA
d_call: TRBD2
j_call: TRBJ2-1
v_call: TRBV4-2
cdr3_aa: CASSQVIGGASEQFF
cdr3_nt: TGTGCCAGCAGCCAAGTAATCGGGGGGGCCAGTGAGCAGTTCTTC

clone_size: NA
d_call: NA
j_call: TRBJ2-7
v_call: TRBV10-3
cdr3_aa: CAISPDSYEQYF
cdr3_nt: TGTGCCATTAGCCCCGACAGCTACGAGCAGTACTTC

clone_size: NA
d_call: NA
j_call: TRBJ2-5
v_call: TRBV7-2
cdr3_aa: CASSFGRGGETQYF
cdr3_nt: TGTGCCAGCAGCTTTGGTAGAGGGGGGGAGACCCAGTACTTC

clone_size: NA
d_call: NA
j_call: TRBJ2-4
v_call: TRBV5-1
cdr3_aa: CASSPAFPLAKNIQYF
cdr3_nt: TGCGCCAGCAGCCCGGCCTTCCCTCTAGCCAAAAACATTCAGTACTTC

clone_size: few
d_call: NA
j_call: TRBJ2-7
v_call: TRBV7-8
cdr3_aa: CASIVGDVRGSYEQYF
cdr3_nt: TGTGCCAGCATCGTAGGCGACGTCCGGGGCTCCTACGAGCAGTACTTC

clone_size: few
d_call: TRBD1
j_call: TRBJ2-1
v_call: TRBV9
cdr3_aa: CASSVGGDRVHEQFF
cdr3_nt: TGTGCCAGCAGCGTAGGCGGGGACAGGGTCCATGAGCAGTTCTTC

clone_size: once
d_call: NA
j_call: TRBJ1-5
v_call: TRBV19
cdr3_aa: CASSMIGGFHQPQHF
cdr3_nt: TGTGCCAGTAGTATGATCGGGGGCTTTCATCAGCCCCAGCATTTT

clone_size: few
d_call: TRBD2
j_call: TRBJ2-1
v_call: TRBV7-9
cdr3_aa: CASIRSGAEEQFF
cdr3_nt: TGTGCCAGCATCCGCAGCGGGGCTGAGGAGCAGTTCTTC

clone_size: NA
d_call: TRBD1
j_call: TRBJ2-2
v_call: TRBV28
cdr3_aa: CAARDRAFTGELFF
cdr3_nt: TGTGCCGCCAGGGACAGGGCCTTCACCGGGGAGCTGTTTTTT

clone_size: many
d_call: NA
j_call: TRBJ2-4
v_call: TRBV20-1
cdr3_aa: CSTPPGIAKNIQYF
cdr3_nt: TGCAGTACCCCTCCAGGCATAGCCAAAAACATTCAGTACTTC

clone_size: once
d_call: TRBD1
j_call: TRBJ1-2
v_call: TRBV6-1
cdr3_aa: CASTWDRSGGYTF
cdr3_nt: TGTGCCAGCACCTGGGACAGGTCTGGCGGCTACACCTTC

clone_size: NA
d_call: TRBD1
j_call: TRBJ2-7
v_call: TRBV20-1
cdr3_aa: CSALGQGSYEQYF
cdr3_nt: TGCAGTGCTCTGGGACAGGGGTCCTACGAGCAGTACTTC

clone_size: NA
d_call: NA
j_call: TRBJ1-6
v_call: TRBV7-6
cdr3_aa: CASSLRQASSPLHF
cdr3_nt: TGTGCCAGCAGCCTGCGACAGGCTAGTTCACCCCTCCACTTT

clone_size: few
d_call: NA
j_call: TRBJ2-5
v_call: TRBV7-3
cdr3_aa: CASSAGAQETQYF
cdr3_nt: TGTGCCAGCAGTGCGGGGGCCCAAGAGACCCAGTACTTC

clone_size: few
d_call: NA
j_call: TRBJ1-5
v_call: TRBV19
cdr3_aa: CASTATGPYSNQPQHF
cdr3_nt: TGTGCCAGTACCGCGACAGGCCCTTATAGCAATCAGCCCCAGCATTTT

clone_size: NA
d_call: NA
j_call: TRBJ1-1
v_call: TRBV7-2
cdr3_aa: CASSLVLRAGTEAFF
cdr3_nt: TGTGCCAGCAGCTTAGTTTTGAGGGCAGGCACTGAAGCTTTCTTT

clone_size: NA
d_call: NA
j_call: TRBJ2-3
v_call: TRBV29-1
cdr3_aa: CSALSLRGSADTQYF
cdr3_nt: TGCAGCGCTCTATCCCTCCGGGGCTCGGCGGATACGCAGTATTTT

clone_size: few
d_call: NA
j_call: TRBJ2-3
v_call: TRBV7-3
cdr3_aa: CASSSQSDTQYF
cdr3_nt: TGTGCCAGCAGCTCCCAGTCAGATACGCAGTATTTT

clone_size: NA
d_call: NA
j_call: TRBJ1-1
v_call: TRBV29-1
cdr3_aa: CSVEFAPRDEAFF
cdr3_nt: TGCAGCGTTGAGTTTGCCCCGCGGGATGAAGCTTTCTTT

clone_size: few
d_call: NA
j_call: TRBJ2-3
v_call: TRBV4-3
cdr3_aa: CASSHRGGSTDTQYF
cdr3_nt: TGCGCCAGCAGCCACAGGGGCGGTAGCACAGATACGCAGTATTTT

clone_size: few
d_call: NA
j_call: TRBJ1-3
v_call: TRBV28
cdr3_aa: CASTPRNPELTGNTIYF
cdr3_nt: TGTGCCAGCACACCAAGGAACCCGGAATTAACTGGAAACACCATATATTTT

clone_size: NA
d_call: TRBD1
j_call: TRBJ1-1
v_call: TRBV4-2
cdr3_aa: CAGSQGDRGAFF
cdr3_nt: TGTGCCGGCAGCCAGGGGGATAGGGGGGCTTTCTTT

clone_size: NA
d_call: NA
j_call: TRBJ1-1
v_call: TRBV12-3/TRBV12-4
cdr3_aa: CASSFSQAEAFF
cdr3_nt: TGTGCCAGCAGTTTCAGTCAGGCTGAAGCTTTCTTT

clone_size: NA
d_call: TRBD1
j_call: TRBJ1-1
v_call: TRBV4-3
cdr3_aa: CASSPDRDVSAAFF
cdr3_nt: TGCGCCAGCAGTCCGGACAGGGACGTTTCTGCAGCTTTCTTT

clone_size: NA
d_call: NA
j_call: TRBJ1-6
v_call: TRBV3-1
cdr3_aa: CASSQDGWNSPLHF
cdr3_nt: TGTGCCAGCAGCCAAGACGGATGGAATTCACCCCTCCACTTT

clone_size: NA
d_call: NA
j_call: TRBJ2-5
v_call: TRBV5-5
cdr3_aa: CASSLEGTETQYF
cdr3_nt: TGTGCCAGCAGCTTGGAGGGAACAGAGACCCAGTACTTC

clone_size: many
d_call: TRBD2
j_call: TRBJ2-2
v_call: TRBV5-1
cdr3_aa: CASSPLAGGNTGELFF
cdr3_nt: TGCGCCAGCAGCCCCCTAGCGGGGGGGAACACCGGGGAGCTGTTTTTT

clone_size: many
d_call: NA
j_call: TRBJ1-3
v_call: TRBV7-7
cdr3_aa: CASSSSSGNTIYF
cdr3_nt: TGTGCTAGCAGCTCCTCCTCTGGAAACACCATATATTTT

clone_size: many
d_call: TRBD2
j_call: TRBJ2-5
v_call: TRBV7-2
cdr3_aa: CASLSQRGGQETQYF
cdr3_nt: TGTGCCAGCTTGAGTCAGCGGGGGGGGCAAGAGACCCAGTACTTC

clone_size: NA
d_call: NA
j_call: TRBJ2-1
v_call: TRBV2
cdr3_aa: CASSERAGVYNEQFF
cdr3_nt: TGTGCCAGCAGTGAGCGGGCAGGAGTCTACAATGAGCAGTTCTTC

clone_size: few
d_call: NA
j_call: TRBJ1-2
v_call: TRBV30
cdr3_aa: CAWLAVEGYGYTF
cdr3_nt: TGTGCCTGGTTGGCAGTGGAGGGCTATGGCTACACCTTC

clone_size: NA
d_call: NA
j_call: TRBJ2-2
v_call: TRBV29-1
cdr3_aa: CSVESVSHTGELFF
cdr3_nt: TGCAGCGTTGAATCTGTTTCTCACACCGGGGAGCTGTTTTTT

clone_size: many
d_call: TRBD1
j_call: TRBJ1-2
v_call: TRBV5-1
cdr3_aa: CASSFGQGGGYTF
cdr3_nt: TGCGCCAGCAGCTTCGGACAGGGTGGCGGCTACACCTTC

clone_size: few
d_call: NA
j_call: TRBJ2-5
v_call: TRBV6-1
cdr3_aa: CASSELWTAGETQYF
cdr3_nt: TGTGCCAGCAGTGAACTCTGGACAGCGGGGGAGACCCAGTACTTC

clone_size: NA
d_call: NA
j_call: TRBJ2-3
v_call: TRBV6-2/TRBV6-3
cdr3_aa: CASSYWDPVTDTQYF
cdr3_nt: TGTGCCAGCAGTTACTGGGACCCCGTCACAGATACGCAGTATTTT

clone_size: NA
d_call: NA
j_call: TRBJ1-4
v_call: TRBV7-9
cdr3_aa: CASSFTLTGTEKLFF
cdr3_nt: TGTGCCAGCAGCTTTACTTTAACAGGGACTGAAAAACTGTTTTTT

clone_size: NA
d_call: TRBD1
j_call: TRBJ2-7
v_call: TRBV7-2
cdr3_aa: CASSLYRGRVQSYEQYF
cdr3_nt: TGTGCCAGCAGCTTATACAGGGGGCGAGTTCAGTCCTACGAGCAGTACTTC

clone_size: few
d_call: TRBD1
j_call: TRBJ1-6
v_call: TRBV4-1
cdr3_aa: CASSQEGTGKLPLHF
cdr3_nt: TGCGCCAGCAGCCAAGAAGGGACAGGGAAACTACCCCTCCACTTT

clone_size: few
d_call: NA
j_call: TRBJ2-7
v_call: TRBV6-5
cdr3_aa: CASSRVSSYEQYF
cdr3_nt: TGTGCCAGCAGCCGAGTAAGCTCCTACGAGCAGTACTTC

clone_size: many
d_call: TRBD2
j_call: TRBJ2-4
v_call: TRBV4-2
cdr3_aa: CASSSAGGYKNIQYF
cdr3_nt: TGTGCCAGCAGCTCAGCGGGGGGTTACAAAAACATTCAGTACTTC

clone_size: few
d_call: NA
j_call: TRBJ1-2
v_call: TRBV29-1
cdr3_aa: CSVSDGYGYTF
cdr3_nt: TGCAGCGTTTCGGACGGCTATGGCTACACCTTC

clone_size: few
d_call: TRBD1
j_call: TRBJ1-2
v_call: TRBV12-3/TRBV12-4
cdr3_aa: CASRVRDRGSNGYTF
cdr3_nt: TGTGCCAGCAGGGTCCGGGACAGGGGCTCTAACGGCTACACCTTC